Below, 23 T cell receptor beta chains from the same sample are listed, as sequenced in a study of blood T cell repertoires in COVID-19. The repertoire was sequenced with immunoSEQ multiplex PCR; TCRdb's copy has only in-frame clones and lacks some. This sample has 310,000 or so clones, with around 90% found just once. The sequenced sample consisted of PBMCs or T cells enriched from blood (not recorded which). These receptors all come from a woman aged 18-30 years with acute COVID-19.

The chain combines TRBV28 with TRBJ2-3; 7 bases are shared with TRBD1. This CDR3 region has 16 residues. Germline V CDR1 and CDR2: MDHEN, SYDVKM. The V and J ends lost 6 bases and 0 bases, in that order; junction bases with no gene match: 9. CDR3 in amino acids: CASSPRTGASTDTQYF. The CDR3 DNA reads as TGTGCCAGCAGCCCCAGGACAGGAGCTAGCACAGATACGCAGTATTTT.

The CDR3 region is CASGTRGALYEQYF. The CDR3 DNA sequence: TGTGCCAGCGGAACCCGGGGGGCATTATACGAGCAGTACTTC. The chain links TRBV27 to TRBJ2-7; TRBD2 is a possible D gene (7 bases). The ends were cut back, 8 bases at V and 4 bases at J, with 18 bases in the middle. This CDR3 has 14 residues. Germline CDR1 is MNHEY and CDR2 is SMNVEV (reference sequence).

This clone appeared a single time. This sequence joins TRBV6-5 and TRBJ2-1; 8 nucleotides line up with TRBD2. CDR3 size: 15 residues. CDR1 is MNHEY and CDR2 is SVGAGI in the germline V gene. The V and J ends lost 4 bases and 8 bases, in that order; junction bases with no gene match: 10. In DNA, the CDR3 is TGTGCCAGCAGTTCTAGCGGGTCAGGGACCGATGAGCAGTTCTTC. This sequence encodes CASSSSGSGTDEQFF.

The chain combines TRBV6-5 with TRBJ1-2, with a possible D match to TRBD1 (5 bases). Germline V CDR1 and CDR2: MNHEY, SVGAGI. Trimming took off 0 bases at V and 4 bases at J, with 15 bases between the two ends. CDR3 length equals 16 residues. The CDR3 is CASSYSIARASYGYTF. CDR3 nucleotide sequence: TGTGCCAGCAGTTACTCGATCGCCAGGGCGTCCTATGGCTACACCTTC.

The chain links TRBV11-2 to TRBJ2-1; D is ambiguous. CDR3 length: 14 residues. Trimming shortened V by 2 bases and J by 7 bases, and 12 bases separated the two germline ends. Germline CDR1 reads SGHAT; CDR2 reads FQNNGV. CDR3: CASSLLTGWNEQFF. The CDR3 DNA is TGTGCCAGCAGCTTATTAACCGGGTGGAATGAGCAGTTCTTC.

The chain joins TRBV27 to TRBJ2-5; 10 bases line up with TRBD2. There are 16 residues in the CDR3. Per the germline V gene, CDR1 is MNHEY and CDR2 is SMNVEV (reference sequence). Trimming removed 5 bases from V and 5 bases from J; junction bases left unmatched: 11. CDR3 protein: CASSLRTSGGGETQYF. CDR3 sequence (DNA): TGTGCCAGCAGTCTCCGGACTAGCGGAGGGGGGGAGACCCAGTACTTC.

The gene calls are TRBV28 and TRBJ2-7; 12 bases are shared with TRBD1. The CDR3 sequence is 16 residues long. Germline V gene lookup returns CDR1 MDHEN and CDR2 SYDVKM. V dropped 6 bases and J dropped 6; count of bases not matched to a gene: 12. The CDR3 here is CASSDPPGQGAGEQYF. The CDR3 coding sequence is TGTGCCAGCAGCGACCCGCCGGGACAGGGGGCTGGCGAGCAGTACTTC.

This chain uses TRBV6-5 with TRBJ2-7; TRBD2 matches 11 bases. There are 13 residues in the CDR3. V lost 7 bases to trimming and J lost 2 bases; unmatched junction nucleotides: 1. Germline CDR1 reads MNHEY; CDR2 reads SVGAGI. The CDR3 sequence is CASKGLAAYEQYF. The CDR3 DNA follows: TGTGCCAGCAAGGGACTAGCGGCCTACGAGCAGTACTTC.

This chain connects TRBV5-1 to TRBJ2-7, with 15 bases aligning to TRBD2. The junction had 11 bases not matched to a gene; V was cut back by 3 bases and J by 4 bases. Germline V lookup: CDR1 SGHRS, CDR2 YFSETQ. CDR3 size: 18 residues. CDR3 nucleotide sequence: TGCGCCAGCAGCTCGGGACTAGCGGGAGGCAGGAGGGGTTACGAGCAGTACTTC. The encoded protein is CASSSGLAGGRRGYEQYF.

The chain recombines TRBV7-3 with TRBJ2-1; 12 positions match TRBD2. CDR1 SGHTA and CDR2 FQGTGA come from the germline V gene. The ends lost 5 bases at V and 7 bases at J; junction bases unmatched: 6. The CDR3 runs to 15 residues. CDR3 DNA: TGTGCCAGCAGCCTAGCGGGAGGGCGGACTAATGAGCAGTTCTTC. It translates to CASSLAGGRTNEQFF.

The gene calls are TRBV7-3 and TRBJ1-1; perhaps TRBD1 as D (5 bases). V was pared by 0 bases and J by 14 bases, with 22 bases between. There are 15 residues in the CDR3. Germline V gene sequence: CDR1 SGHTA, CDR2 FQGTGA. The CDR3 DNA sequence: TGTGCCAGCAGCTTAACCCCAAAACGACAGAAGCGCCAATTCTTT. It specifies CASSLTPKRQKRQFF.

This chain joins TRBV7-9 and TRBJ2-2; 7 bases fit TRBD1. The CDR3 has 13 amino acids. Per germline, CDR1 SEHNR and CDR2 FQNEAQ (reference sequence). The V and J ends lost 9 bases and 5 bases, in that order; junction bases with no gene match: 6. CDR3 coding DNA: TGTGCCAGTGGACAGGAGCCAACCGGGGAGCTGTTTTTT. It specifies CASGQEPTGELFF.

The CDR3 region is CATTLAVTDTQYF. DNA of the CDR3: TGTGCCACCACCCTAGCAGTAACAGATACGCAGTATTTT. The V gene is TRBV12-3 or TRBV12-4, the J gene TRBJ2-3, with D possibly TRBD2 on 5 matching bases. Deletions cut 10 bases from V and 3 bases from J, with 14 bases between. This CDR3 spans 13 amino acids.

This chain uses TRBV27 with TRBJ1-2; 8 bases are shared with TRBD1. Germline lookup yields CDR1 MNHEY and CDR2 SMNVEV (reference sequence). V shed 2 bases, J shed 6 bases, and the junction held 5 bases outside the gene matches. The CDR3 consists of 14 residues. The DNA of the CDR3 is TGTGCCAGCAGTTTACTCGGGACAGGTCATGGCTACACCTTC. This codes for CASSLLGTGHGYTF.

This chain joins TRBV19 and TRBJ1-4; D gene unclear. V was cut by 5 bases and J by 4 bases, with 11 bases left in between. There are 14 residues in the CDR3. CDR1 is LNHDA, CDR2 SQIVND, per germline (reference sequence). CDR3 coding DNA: TGTGCCAGTAGTCTCATGCTATTTAATGAAAAACTGTTTTTT. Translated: CASSLMLFNEKLFF.

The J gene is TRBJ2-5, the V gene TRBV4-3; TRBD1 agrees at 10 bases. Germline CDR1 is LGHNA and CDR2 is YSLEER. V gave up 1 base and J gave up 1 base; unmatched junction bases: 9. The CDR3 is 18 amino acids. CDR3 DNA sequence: TGCGCCAGCAGCCAAGGCAATCGACAGGGGGCGTCCCAAGAGACCCAGTACTTC. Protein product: CASSQGNRQGASQETQYF.

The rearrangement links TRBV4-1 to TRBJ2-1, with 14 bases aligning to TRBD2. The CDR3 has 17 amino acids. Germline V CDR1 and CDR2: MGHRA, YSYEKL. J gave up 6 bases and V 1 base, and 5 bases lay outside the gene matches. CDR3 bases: TGCGCCAGCAGCCAAGGGACTAGCGGGAGGCAGACCAATGAGCAGTTCTTC. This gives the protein CASSQGTSGRQTNEQFF.

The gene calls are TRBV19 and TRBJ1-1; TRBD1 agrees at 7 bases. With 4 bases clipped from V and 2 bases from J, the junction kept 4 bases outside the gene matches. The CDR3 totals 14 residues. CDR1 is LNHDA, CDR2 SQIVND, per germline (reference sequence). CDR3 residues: CASSKGQLNTEAFF. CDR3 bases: TGTGCCAGTAGTAAGGGACAGCTTAACACTGAAGCTTTCTTT.

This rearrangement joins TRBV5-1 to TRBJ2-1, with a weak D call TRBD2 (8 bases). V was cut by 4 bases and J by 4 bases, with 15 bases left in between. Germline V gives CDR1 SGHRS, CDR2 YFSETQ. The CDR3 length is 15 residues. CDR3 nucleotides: TGCGCCAGCAGCCGGGAGGGGACAGATTACAATGAGCAGTTCTTC. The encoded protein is CASSREGTDYNEQFF.

The DNA of the CDR3 is TGTGCCAGCAGCCGTGGTGGGGCAACAGATACGCAGTATTTT. It codes for CASSRGGATDTQYF. This sequence joins TRBV5-4 and TRBJ2-3; weak D call: TRBD1 (5 bases). CDR3 size: 14 residues. CDR1 and CDR2 from the germline V gene are SGHNT and YYREEE (reference sequence). Trimming took off 4 bases at V and 3 bases at J, with 12 bases between the two ends.

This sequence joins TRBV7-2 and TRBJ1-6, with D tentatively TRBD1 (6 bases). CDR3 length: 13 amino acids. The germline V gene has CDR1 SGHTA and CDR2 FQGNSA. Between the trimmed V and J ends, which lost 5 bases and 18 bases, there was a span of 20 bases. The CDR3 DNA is TGTGCCAGCAGCCGATACCGACAGGTCCGGGCCCACTTT. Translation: CASSRYRQVRAHF.

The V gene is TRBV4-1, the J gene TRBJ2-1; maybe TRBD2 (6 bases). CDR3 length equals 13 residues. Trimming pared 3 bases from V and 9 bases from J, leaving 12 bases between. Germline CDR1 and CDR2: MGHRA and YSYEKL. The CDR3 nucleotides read TGCGCCAGCAGCCATCGACTAGAGGGTGAGCAGTTCTTC. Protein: CASSHRLEGEQFF.

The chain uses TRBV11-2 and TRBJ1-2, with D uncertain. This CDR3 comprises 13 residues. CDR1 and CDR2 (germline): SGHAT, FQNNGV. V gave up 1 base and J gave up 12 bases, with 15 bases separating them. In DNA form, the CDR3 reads TGTGCCAGCAGCTTAGTACGGGAAACCTCTCACACCTTC. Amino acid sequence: CASSLVRETSHTF.